Shown below are 32 T cell receptor beta chains from a single sample sequenced in a study of brain T cells in children with intractable seizures. Clones were sequenced by immunoSEQ multiplex PCR, and TCRdb holds only the in-frame ones, with some missing. The sample lists about 340,000 clones, 93% occurring once. Time point denoted: blood from clinic visit 5 months post-surgery; TSC patient then seizure free. Material: peripheral blood, obtained approximately 5 months after surgery. The receptors originated from a boy in the first two years of life with tuberous sclerosis and intractable seizures.

The CDR3 sequence is CASSVVGGPTDTQYF. For the CDR3, the DNA is TGTGCCAGCAGCGTAGTAGGGGGGCCCACAGATACGCAGTATTTT. V gene TRBV9 combines with J gene TRBJ2-3, with D perhaps given as TRBD1 or TRBD2 (6 bases each). This CDR3 comprises 15 residues. V was pared by 0 bases and J by 2 bases, with 10 bases between. Germline V CDR1 and CDR2: SGDLS, YYNGEE.

V is TRBV11-3 and J is TRBJ2-3; D is perhaps TRBD1 (7 bases). The V end was cut by 2 bases, the J end by 4 bases, with 13 bases between. Germline CDR1 is SGHNT and CDR2 is YENEEA. The CDR3 runs 15 residues. CDR3 region: CASSLSQGGSDTQYF. The DNA of the CDR3 is TGTGCCAGCAGCTTAAGTCAGGGGGGATCAGATACGCAGTATTTT.

V usage is TRBV28 and J usage is TRBJ2-5; a possible D gene is TRBD2 (6 bases). The CDR3 runs 21 residues. V dropped 2 bases and J dropped 7 bases, with 35 bases sitting between them. Looked up from germline, CDR1 is MDHEN and CDR2 is SYDVKM. CDR3 protein: CASSLSVGGTHDPFVSGTQYF. The CDR3 DNA is TGTGCCAGCAGTTTAAGTGTGGGCGGGACCCACGACCCTTTTGTTTCAGGGACCCAGTACTTC.

This clone was detected once. The chain couples TRBV5-1 to TRBJ1-2; 10 bases are a match to TRBD1. Trimming took 5 bases from V and 6 from J; bases not matched to a gene: 4. This CDR3 has 13 amino acids. Per germline, CDR1 SGHRS and CDR2 YFSETQ. For the CDR3, the DNA is TGCGCCAGCAGAAGACAGGGGGCTGATGGCTACACCTTC. Protein sequence: CASRRQGADGYTF.

This clone has only one observation. V usage is TRBV10-2 and J usage is TRBJ2-3; 12 positions match TRBD2. The length of the CDR3 is 20 residues. V was clipped by 3 bases and J by 1 base; unmatched bases: 14. Germline V gene sequence: CDR1 WSHSY, CDR2 SAAADI. Here the CDR3 reads CASSDPPLAGGLLGTDTQYF. DNA of the CDR3: TGCGCCAGCAGTGATCCCCCGCTAGCGGGGGGGCTACTTGGCACAGATACGCAGTATTTT.

The CDR3: CASSPRGSGTFSYEQYF. As DNA, the CDR3 is TGTGCCAGCAGCCCCCGGGGTAGCGGGACCTTTTCCTACGAGCAGTACTTC. The genes are TRBV11-3 and TRBJ2-7, with 8 positions matching TRBD2. Germline assignment: CDR1 SGHNT and CDR2 YENEEA. V was pared by 5 bases and J by 1 base, with 13 bases of the junction left unmatched. CDR3 length: 17 residues.

The rearrangement links TRBV9 to TRBJ1-3; D may be TRBD1 (5 bases). The germline CDR1 and CDR2 sequences are SGDLS and YYNGEE. The CDR3 runs 14 residues. V gave up 3 bases and J gave up 4 bases, with 11 bases separating them. CDR3 DNA sequence: TGTGCCAGCAGCGACGTCAGGGCCGGAAACACCATATATTTT. As protein: CASSDVRAGNTIYF.

V and J are TRBV13 and TRBJ1-1; D gene ambiguous. The CDR3 has 13 residues. Trimming took 5 bases from V and 2 from J, leaving 9 bases between them. The germline V gene has CDR1 PRHDT and CDR2 FYEKMQ (reference sequence). CDR3 sequence reads: CASSADTNTEAFF. The DNA of the CDR3 is TGTGCCAGCAGCGCAGACACAAACACTGAAGCTTTCTTT.

The CDR3 DNA sequence: TGCAGCGTTGTTGGGCAAGCCACTGAAGCTTTCTTT. Residues: CSVVGQATEAFF. This chain links TRBV29-1 with TRBJ1-1; D is uncertain. CDR1 and CDR2 (germline): SQVTM, ANQGSEA. The CDR3 totals 12 residues. V gave up 4 bases and J gave up 4 bases, with 10 bases separating them. The whole variable domain, remainder taken from reference TRBV29-1 and TRBJ1-1, is SAVISQKPSRDICQRGTSLTIQCQVDSQVTMMFWYRQQPGQSLTLIATANQGSEATYESGFVIDKFPISRPNLTFSTLTVSNMSPEDSSIYLCSVVGQATEAFFGQGTRLTVV.

CDR3 sequence (DNA): TGTGCCATCAAGGGGGCAGATACGCAGTATTTT. This translates into CAIKGADTQYF. This rearrangement joins TRBV10-3 to TRBJ2-3; D perhaps matches TRBD1 (6 bases). V lost 7 bases and J lost 4, with 6 bases in between. CDR3 length equals 11 residues. CDR1 and CDR2 from the germline V gene are ENHRY and SYGVKD.

The V and J genes are TRBV18 and TRBJ1-2; the match to TRBD1 covers 7 bases. V lost 3 bases, J lost 3 bases, and 7 bases stayed unmatched. The CDR3 contains 15 residues. Germline V gene lookup returns CDR1 KGHSH and CDR2 LQKENI. The CDR3 loop reads CASSPVVDRDYGYTF. CDR3 DNA: TGTGCCAGCTCACCGGTTGTAGACAGGGACTATGGCTACACCTTC.

The chain is built from TRBV29-1 and TRBJ1-2; TRBD1 might be the D (6 bases). Between the trimmed V and J ends, which lost 5 bases and 4 bases, there was a span of 14 bases. This CDR3 is built from 13 residues. Germline CDR1 is SQVTM and CDR2 is ANQGSEA. The CDR3, as DNA: TGCAGCGTTATCAGGGGTTACCCCTATGGCTACACCTTC. The encoded protein is CSVIRGYPYGYTF.

The rearrangement links TRBV19 to TRBJ1-2, with 9 bases that match TRBD1. CDR3 length equals 13 residues. Germline V gene data show CDR1 as LNHDA and CDR2 as SQIVND (reference sequence). V was pared by 6 bases and J by 12 bases, with 11 bases of the junction left unmatched. The CDR3 DNA reads as TGTGCCAGTAGCCCCCGGACAGGGGTGGGGAACACCTTC. Encoded protein: CASSPRTGVGNTF.

The chain carries TRBV11-2 and TRBJ1-1; 10 bases agree with TRBD1. Looked up from germline, CDR1 is SGHAT and CDR2 is FQNNGV. V shed 6 bases, J shed 0 bases, and the junction held 4 bases outside the gene matches. This CDR3 has 15 amino acids. CDR3 protein: CASSWDRGLNTEAFF. CDR3 bases: TGTGCCAGCAGTTGGGACAGGGGACTGAACACTGAAGCTTTCTTT. Full variable domain (outside the CDR3, taken from reference TRBV11-2 and TRBJ1-1): EAGVAQSPRYKIIEKRQSVAFWCNPISGHATLYWYQQILGQGPKLLIQFQNNGVVDDSQLPKDRFSAERLKGVDSTLKIQPAKLEDSAVYLCASSWDRGLNTEAFFGQGTRLTVV.

J is TRBJ1-6 and V is TRBV10-2; D is possibly TRBD1 (5 bases). Between the trimmed V and J ends, which lost 8 bases and 7 bases, there was a span of 18 bases. Germline-derived CDR1 and CDR2 are WSHSY and SAAADI. The CDR3 is 15 residues long. CDR3 amino acids: CASGTLGPKNSPLHF. CDR3 DNA sequence: TGCGCCAGCGGGACCTTAGGCCCTAAAAATTCACCCCTCCACTTT.

The V and J genes are TRBV6-5 and TRBJ1-5; D is ambiguous. Germline CDR1 is MNHEY and CDR2 is SVGAGI. The ends were cut back, 6 bases at V and 9 bases at J, with 15 bases in the middle. This CDR3 has 13 amino acids. CDR3 sequence reads: CASRSPPPGPQHF. The CDR3 bases are TGTGCCAGCAGATCGCCCCCCCCAGGGCCCCAGCATTTT.

This chain connects TRBV7-9 to TRBJ1-1; D unclear. The V and J ends lost 1 base and 3 bases respectively, with 6 bases between them. Germline values: CDR1 SEHNR, CDR2 FQNEAQ (reference sequence). CDR3 length equals 13 residues. The CDR3 reads CASSLGFYTEAFF. The CDR3 DNA follows: TGTGCCAGCAGCTTAGGCTTTTACACTGAAGCTTTCTTT. Using reference TRBV7-9 and TRBJ1-1 for the parts outside the CDR3, the full variable domain is DTGVSQNPRHKITKRGQNVTFRCDPISEHNRLYWYRQTLGQGPEFLTYFQNEAQLEKSRLLSDRFSAERPKGSFSTLEIQRTEQGDSAMYLCASSLGFYTEAFFGQGTRLTVV.

This clone was detected once. This chain uses TRBV25-1 with TRBJ1-3; D unresolved. Germline-derived CDR1 and CDR2 are MGHDK and SYGVNS. Trimming shortened V by 4 bases and J by 0 bases, and 7 bases separated the two germline ends. CDR3 length: 14 amino acids. The CDR3 protein is CASSADSSGNTIYF. The CDR3 coding sequence is TGTGCCAGCAGTGCAGATAGCTCTGGAAACACCATATATTTT.

The J gene is TRBJ2-3, the V gene TRBV5-1; 10 bases map to TRBD2. The germline V gene has CDR1 SGHRS and CDR2 YFSETQ. The CDR3 sequence is 17 residues long. Unmatched junction bases numbered 8, after V lost 0 bases and J lost 4 bases. The CDR3 sequence is CASSLGASGSSSDTQYF. The DNA for the CDR3 is TGCGCCAGCAGCTTGGGGGCTAGCGGGAGCTCGTCAGATACGCAGTATTTT.

The sample holds a few counts of this clone. The chain combines TRBV7-9 with TRBJ1-5; no clear D. Germline V CDR1 and CDR2: SEHNR, FQNEAQ (reference sequence). The V gene lost 0 bases and the J gene lost 1 base, with 13 bases spanning the gap. The CDR3 loop spans 17 amino acids. CDR3 sequence reads: CASSLAFGVESNQPQHF. Written as DNA, the CDR3 is TGTGCCAGCAGCTTAGCGTTCGGGGTTGAGAGCAATCAGCCCCAGCATTTT.

The J gene is TRBJ2-7, the V gene TRBV6-5, with 10 bases fitting TRBD1. Germline V gene data show CDR1 as MNHEY and CDR2 as SVGAGI. The CDR3 totals 14 residues. The ends lost 7 bases at V and 6 bases at J; junction bases unmatched: 9. The CDR3 loop reads CASTQPGQGFEQYF. CDR3 nucleotide sequence: TGTGCCAGCACCCAGCCGGGACAGGGGTTCGAGCAGTACTTC.

CDR3 nucleotides: TGTGCCAGCAGCGTAGGTATCAATCAGCCCCAGCATTTT. Its protein product is CASSVGINQPQHF. The chain uses TRBV9 and TRBJ1-5; no clear D. V was trimmed by 0 bases and J by 3 bases, leaving 4 bases between them. The CDR3 extends over 13 amino acids. The germline V gene encodes CDR1 SGDLS and CDR2 YYNGEE.

In regard to this clone: The junction and the germline gene differ at one end; a read error may be behind it. The V call is TRBV27, the J call TRBJ1-2; TRBD1 might be the D (5 bases). Per the germline V gene, CDR1 is MNHEY and CDR2 is SMNVEV (reference sequence). The CDR3 consists of 12 residues. CDR3 protein: CASTLDTRDGLF. CDR3 in DNA: TGTGCCAGCACTCTTGACACCCGGGACGGTCTCTTC.

V is TRBV29-1 and J is TRBJ1-1; D is unclear. Trimming took 4 bases from V and 3 from J, leaving 12 bases between them. The germline gives CDR1 SQVTM, CDR2 ANQGSEA. The CDR3 length is 13 residues. The CDR3 bases are TGCAGCGTTGGACTTATGGTTGACACTGAAGCTTTCTTT. It codes for CSVGLMVDTEAFF.

The chain is built from TRBV30 and TRBJ2-1; 7 nucleotides match TRBD2. This CDR3 comprises 14 residues. Germline V lookup: CDR1 GTSNPN, CDR2 SVGIG (reference sequence). J lost 3 bases, V lost 2 bases, and 4 bases had no gene match. The CDR3 region has the DNA TGTGCCTGGAGTCTTAGCGGGTACTACAATGAGCAGTTCTTC. Encoded protein: CAWSLSGYYNEQFF.

The J gene is TRBJ1-3, the V gene TRBV11-2, with 7 bases aligning to TRBD1. V gave up 5 bases and J gave up 2 bases; unmatched junction bases: 3. The CDR3 runs to 14 residues. Germline loops: CDR1 SGHAT, CDR2 FQNNGV. Here the CDR3 DNA reads TGTGCCAGCAGCCCCGGGACAGCTGGAAACACCATATATTTT. It encodes CASSPGTAGNTIYF.

The V and J genes are TRBV10-1 and TRBJ1-5; D is undetermined. Germline V lookup: CDR1 WNHNN, CDR2 SYGVQD (reference sequence). The CDR3 is 10 amino acids. V lost 6 bases to trimming and J lost 12 bases, with 9 bases between them. The CDR3 is CASSGLLQHF. The CDR3 DNA reads TGCGCCAGCAGCGGACTCCTCCAGCATTTT.

The CDR3 bases are TGTGCCAGCAGCGTAGGGGCAGGGGATTACGAGCAGTACTTC. Translated: CASSVGAGDYEQYF. The chain carries TRBV9 and TRBJ2-7; weak D call: TRBD1 (6 bases). The CDR3 loop spans 14 amino acids. Per the germline V gene, CDR1 is SGDLS and CDR2 is YYNGEE. Trimming stripped 0 bases from V and 4 bases from J, with 11 bases between.

This clone was counted a few times. The J gene is TRBJ1-3, the V gene TRBV7-9; D not resolved. CDR3 size: 14 residues. V was trimmed by 6 bases and J by 0 bases, leaving 9 bases between them. Germline CDR1 is SEHNR and CDR2 is FQNEAQ (reference sequence). CDR3 sequence reads: CASRKRNSGNTIYF. The CDR3 region has the DNA TGTGCCAGCAGAAAAAGAAACTCTGGAAACACCATATATTTT.

V and J are TRBV9 and TRBJ2-2; D might be TRBD2 (5 bases). The germline V gene has CDR1 SGDLS and CDR2 YYNGEE. The CDR3 length is 15 residues. Trimming took 1 base from V and 0 from J, leaving 7 bases between them. The CDR3: CASSVSGTNTGELFF. The CDR3 DNA follows: TGTGCCAGCAGCGTATCGGGGACGAACACCGGGGAGCTGTTTTTT.

The J gene is TRBJ1-6, the V gene TRBV4-1; D unclear. The CDR3 runs to 16 residues. The germline CDR1 and CDR2 sequences are MGHRA and YSYEKL. Trimming pared 2 bases from V and 1 base from J, leaving 9 bases between. CDR3 loop: CASSQNSLSYNSPLHF. The CDR3, as DNA: TGCGCCAGCAGCCAAAACAGCTTATCCTATAATTCACCCCTCCACTTT.

The gene calls are TRBV5-1 and TRBJ2-1; D possibly corresponds to TRBD2 (6 bases). The V end lost 0 bases, the J end lost 0 bases, and 10 bases lay between the germline ends. The CDR3 has 16 residues. Germline V CDR1 and CDR2: SGHRS, YFSETQ. The CDR3 region is CASSLEVAASYNEQFF. DNA of the CDR3: TGCGCCAGCAGCTTGGAGGTAGCGGCCTCCTACAATGAGCAGTTCTTC.